This record looks at one T cell receptor (beta chain) sequence and its context. What it recognizes is unknown. This specimen belongs to a study of identifying expanded T cells in peripheral blood. Notes on the study in general: Technical replicates showed around 1.3 changed clones; about 2 weeks 15 to 20; four weeks 19. Across healthy donors, higher total template counts meant significantly greater approximately two-week count variance.

CDR1 and CDR2 (germline): MNHEY, SMNVEV (reference sequence). V was cut by 7 bases and J by 2 bases, with 15 bases left in between. This CDR3 has 15 residues. Measured with immunoSEQ multiplex PCR; TCRdb has only the in-frame clones, and not every one. The sample holds tens of thousands of clones, approximately 91% seen once. During the collection period, no donor immune events like infections were recorded. This TCR was sampled from a person aged 18-70 years in good health. The V gene is TRBV27, the J gene TRBJ1-3; D is uncertain. Sequencing was performed on blood. CDR3 in amino acids: CASTILSSTGNTIYF. The CDR3 DNA follows: TGTGCCAGCACCATTCTATCCAGTACTGGAAACACCATATATTTT.